This TCR beta chain derives from a study of lymphopenia after photon versus proton radiotherapy. Study results and limitations: After the lymphocyte nadir, photon-treated repertoires showed oligoclonal expansion, especially of CD8+ Temra cells.

V lost 10 bases and J lost 0, with 10 bases in between. This CDR3 comprises 13 residues. The germline V gene has CDR1 SGHVS and CDR2 FQNEAQ. Regarding this clone: Antigen: not known.

The repertoire was sequenced with immunoSEQ multiplex PCR; TCRdb's copy has only in-frame clones and lacks some. This sample has some 76,000 clones, with just under 95% found just once. This clonotype was sampled from a woman in her 40s with cholangiocarcinoma. This sequence joins TRBV7-8 and TRBJ2-1; possibly TRBD2 for D (6 bases). Material: peripheral blood, obtained from a patient treated with photon-based radiotherapy. Here the CDR3 reads CATIADSYNEQFF. CDR3 nucleotides: TGTGCCACTATAGCGGACTCCTACAATGAGCAGTTCTTC.